Listed below are T cell receptor beta chains from one sample, sequenced in a study of T cells after yellow fever vaccination. TCRdb used MiXCR to reprocess the 5' RACE reads, holding one entry per CDR3 protein. The sample has under 100,000 distinct CDR3 sequences, about 5.8% seen once. The sequenced sample was CD8+ T cells sorted from PBMCs, obtained 10 days after the yellow fever booster vaccination. Receptor source: a man between 18 and 35 years old who received the YFV17D yellow fever vaccine. The CDR3 runs from the conserved cysteine through the conserved F or W. The D gene is left open where the match is weak.

J | V | D | CDR3
TRBJ2-1 | TRBV5-1 | NA | CASRPGLLYNEQFF
TRBJ1-1 | TRBV3-1 | TRBD1 | CASSQTEWTGASLNTEAFF
TRBJ2-3 | TRBV29-1 | TRBD1 | CSGTGFQDTQYF
TRBJ2-2 | TRBV4-2 | NA | CASSPKSGGGELFF
TRBJ1-4 | TRBV7-9 | TRBD1 | CASSFTGATNEKLFF
TRBJ2-7 | TRBV20-1 | TRBD2 | CSARSLAGGFREQYF
TRBJ2-5 | TRBV13 | NA | CASSLVGVPPETQYF
TRBJ1-5 | TRBV18 | TRBD1 | CASSPIGTGLYSNQPQHF
TRBJ1-2 | TRBV4-1 | NA | CASSQEGTDAYGYTF
TRBJ2-1 | TRBV12-3/TRBV12-4 | NA | CASSLAVVEQFF
TRBJ2-2 | TRBV6-5 | NA | CASSSRRGAGELFF
TRBJ1-5 | TRBV4-1 | NA | CASSQRGGQAYNQPQHF
TRBJ2-6 | TRBV7-2 | NA | CASSLNPSSGANVLTF
TRBJ1-6 | TRBV6-5 | TRBD1 | CASSSTGGGWNSPLHF
TRBJ2-5 | TRBV5-1 | NA | CASSLYGIVRETQYF
TRBJ1-1 | TRBV4-1 | NA | CASSNRDGGLNTEAFF
TRBJ2-3 | TRBV6-5 | TRBD2 | CASSYGTSGGPTDTQYF